The next 16 T cell receptor beta chains were all read from a single sample in a study of CD8+ T cells in alopecia areata. Isolated RNA was reverse transcribed into cDNA used as the sequencing template. Profiled with immunoSEQ multiplex PCR; TCRdb holds only in-frame clones, not every one. This sample has approximately 200,000 clones, with around 56% found just once. The sample's treatment: oral pan-JAK inhibitor, 5-10 mg twice daily. This sample comprised CD4+ T cells sorted from blood, obtained at week 4, from a patient treated with tofacitinib. The receptor set was obtained from a human donor with alopecia areata.

The chain has TRBV29-1 and TRBJ2-7, with TRBD1 identical over 7 bases. The J segment lost 4 bases and the V segment lost 2 bases, leaving 8 bases of the junction unmatched. Per the germline V gene, CDR1 is SQVTM and CDR2 is ANQGSEA. CDR3 length equals 14 residues. The DNA for the CDR3 is TGCAGCGTTGAACTGGACAGGTGGGCTTACGAGCAGTACTTC. Protein: CSVELDRWAYEQYF.

The chain is built from TRBV15 and TRBJ1-5, with TRBD1 matching over 8 bases. The J segment lost 6 bases and the V segment lost 2 bases, leaving 9 bases of the junction unmatched. CDR3 size: 16 residues. Germline V CDR1 and CDR2: LNHNV, YYDKDF (reference sequence). In DNA form, the CDR3 reads TGTGCCACCAGCAGACTCCCGAGACAGGGGATTCAGCCCCAGCATTTT. Translated, it gives CATSRLPRQGIQPQHF.

The rearrangement joins TRBV30 to TRBJ1-2; D unresolved. From germline, CDR1 is GTSNPN and CDR2 SVGIG (reference sequence). Deletions cut 2 bases from V and 5 bases from J, with 18 bases between. CDR3 size: 15 residues. CDR3 sequence (DNA): TGTGCCTGGAGTAGACGGACCGGATCACCATATGGCTACACCTTC. As protein: CAWSRRTGSPYGYTF. Looking up the rest from reference TRBV30 and TRBJ1-2 gives the full variable domain: SQTIHQWPATLVQPVGSPLSLECTVEGTSNPNLYWYRQAAGRGLQLLFYSVGIGQISSEVPQNLSASRPQDRQFILSSKKLLLSDSGFYLCAWSRRTGSPYGYTFGSGTRLTVV.

The chain combines TRBV29-1 with TRBJ2-3; tentatively, D is TRBD2 (5 bases). V dropped 3 bases and J dropped 0 bases, with 16 bases sitting between them. The germline CDR1 and CDR2 sequences are SQVTM and ANQGSEA. The CDR3 contains 16 residues. The CDR3 DNA is TGCAGCGTTGACAGAGTCCGGGGTACTAGCACAGATACGCAGTATTTT. Translation: CSVDRVRGTSTDTQYF.

A few counts support this clone. The J gene is TRBJ2-5, the V gene TRBV29-1; D might be TRBD1 or TRBD2, each matching 5 bases. Trimming cost V 1 base and J 4 bases, with 10 bases left between them. Germline-derived CDR1 and CDR2 are SQVTM and ANQGSEA. CDR3 size: 13 residues. CDR3 nucleotides: TGCAGCGTTGAAGCGGGGACGGGAGAGACCCAGTACTTC. Its translation is CSVEAGTGETQYF. The variable domain in full, with the rest retrieved from reference TRBV29-1 and TRBJ2-5, is SAVISQKPSRDICQRGTSLTIQCQVDSQVTMMFWYRQQPGQSLTLIATANQGSEATYESGFVIDKFPISRPNLTFSTLTVSNMSPEDSSIYLCSVEAGTGETQYFGPGTRLLVL.

The chain joins TRBV29-1 to TRBJ2-7; 9 bases match TRBD1. Germline trimming cut 7 bases from V and 4 bases from J; bases unmatched to any gene: 5. The CDR3 runs to 12 residues. Germline assignment: CDR1 SQVTM and CDR2 ANQGSEA. The CDR3 reads CSDQDRGYEQYF. CDR3 DNA sequence: TGCAGCGACCAAGACAGGGGGTACGAGCAGTACTTC.

This chain links TRBV6-1 with TRBJ1-2; a weak D match, TRBD1 (5 bases). Germline lookup yields CDR1 MNHNS and CDR2 SASEGT. The V and J ends lost 8 bases and 5 bases respectively, with 15 bases between them. This CDR3 has 13 residues. The CDR3 bases are TGTGCCAGCCAGCCAGGGTACTCGTATGGCTACACCTTC. This codes for CASQPGYSYGYTF.

This sequence joins TRBV29-1 and TRBJ2-5; 7 bases are shared with TRBD2. The CDR3 has 13 residues. Germline trimming cut 4 bases from V and 5 bases from J; bases unmatched to any gene: 7. The germline V gene encodes CDR1 SQVTM and CDR2 ANQGSEA. CDR3 nucleotides: TGCAGCGTTGCGTTGCGGGGGAGGGAGACCCAGTACTTC. It encodes CSVALRGRETQYF.

The gene calls are TRBV6-6 and TRBJ2-1; D perhaps matches TRBD1 (6 bases). The CDR3 is 15 residues long. CDR1 MNHNY and CDR2 SVGAGI come from the germline V gene (reference sequence). Trimming took off 2 bases at V and 5 bases at J, with 13 bases between the two ends. The CDR3 loop reads CASSYRTADHNEQFF. The CDR3 DNA sequence: TGTGCCAGCAGTTACCGGACAGCCGACCACAATGAGCAGTTCTTC.

The CDR3 DNA reads TGTGCCAGCAGCTTACAGGGGGCGATGGAGATGAACACTGAAGCTTTCTTT. Amino acid sequence: CASSLQGAMEMNTEAFF. The chain links TRBV7-8 to TRBJ1-1, with 8 bases fitting TRBD1. CDR1 and CDR2 from the germline V gene are SGHVS and FQNEAQ. J lost 0 bases, V lost 2 bases, and 8 bases had no gene match. This CDR3 spans 17 amino acids.

This sequence joins TRBV13 and TRBJ2-2; TRBD2 matches at 11 bases. The J segment lost 13 bases and the V segment lost 3 bases, leaving 1 base of the junction unmatched. The CDR3 has 12 amino acids. CDR1 is PRHDT, CDR2 FYEKMQ, per germline (reference sequence). The CDR3 nucleotides read TGTGCCAGCAGCTTCGGGACTAGCGGGCTGTTTTTT. Translating gives CASSFGTSGLFF.

This clone has only a few counts. The V and J genes are TRBV15 and TRBJ1-1; D gene ambiguous. The V end lost 0 bases, the J end lost 6 bases, and 14 bases lay between the germline ends. This CDR3 comprises 15 residues. In germline, CDR1 is LNHNV, CDR2 YYDKDF (reference sequence). The CDR3 region has the DNA TGTGCCACCAGCAGAGATAATTTGGAGGCCTCTGAAGCTTTCTTT. Translated: CATSRDNLEASEAFF.

This clone has more than one count but fewer than ten. The chain joins TRBV7-9 to TRBJ1-1; TRBD1 is a possible D gene (5 bases). Deletions cut 4 bases from V and 2 bases from J, with 11 bases between. The CDR3 is 14 amino acids. Looked up from germline, CDR1 is SEHNR and CDR2 is FQNEAQ (reference sequence). In DNA form, the CDR3 reads TGTGCCAGCAGCTACAGGTCACCCAACACTGAAGCTTTCTTT. Protein product: CASSYRSPNTEAFF.

The rearrangement joins TRBV18 to TRBJ1-1, with D possibly TRBD1 on 6 matching bases. The CDR3 length is 13 residues. Germline values: CDR1 KGHSH, CDR2 LQKENI. The V and J ends lost 5 bases and 1 base respectively, with 8 bases between them. The CDR3 is CASSTDRNTEAFF. CDR3 in DNA: TGTGCCAGCTCAACGGACAGGAACACTGAAGCTTTCTTT.

In its sample, this clone was seen many times. The rearrangement uses TRBV19 and TRBJ2-3; D is uncertain. CDR1 LNHDA and CDR2 SQIVND come from the germline V gene (reference sequence). Trimming left V 3 bases short and J 2 bases short, with 6 bases between. The CDR3 runs to 13 residues. CDR3 DNA sequence: TGTGCCAGTAGTATTGAGCACACAGATACGCAGTATTTT. Encoded protein: CASSIEHTDTQYF.

V usage is TRBV30 and J usage is TRBJ1-1; D gene uncertain. Germline-derived CDR1 and CDR2 are GTSNPN and SVGIG (reference sequence). This CDR3 region has 12 residues. V was pared by 0 bases and J by 11 bases, with 13 bases between. CDR3 region: CAWSVLRRLAFF. CDR3 DNA: TGTGCCTGGAGTGTACTCAGGCGGCTGGCTTTCTTT.